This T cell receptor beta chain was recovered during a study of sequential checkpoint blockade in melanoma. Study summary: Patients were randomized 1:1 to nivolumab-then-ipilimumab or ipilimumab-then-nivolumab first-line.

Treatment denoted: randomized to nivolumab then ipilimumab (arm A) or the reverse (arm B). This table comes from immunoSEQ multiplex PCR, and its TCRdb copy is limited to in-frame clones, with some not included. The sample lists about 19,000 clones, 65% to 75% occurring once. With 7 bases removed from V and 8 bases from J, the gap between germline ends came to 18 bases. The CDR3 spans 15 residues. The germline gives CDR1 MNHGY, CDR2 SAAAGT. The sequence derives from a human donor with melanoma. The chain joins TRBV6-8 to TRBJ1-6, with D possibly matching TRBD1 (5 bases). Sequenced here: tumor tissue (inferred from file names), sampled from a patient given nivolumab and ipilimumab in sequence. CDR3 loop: CASTFNQGGDSPLHF. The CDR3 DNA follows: TGTGCCAGCACCTTTAATCAGGGTGGGGATTCACCCCTCCACTTT.